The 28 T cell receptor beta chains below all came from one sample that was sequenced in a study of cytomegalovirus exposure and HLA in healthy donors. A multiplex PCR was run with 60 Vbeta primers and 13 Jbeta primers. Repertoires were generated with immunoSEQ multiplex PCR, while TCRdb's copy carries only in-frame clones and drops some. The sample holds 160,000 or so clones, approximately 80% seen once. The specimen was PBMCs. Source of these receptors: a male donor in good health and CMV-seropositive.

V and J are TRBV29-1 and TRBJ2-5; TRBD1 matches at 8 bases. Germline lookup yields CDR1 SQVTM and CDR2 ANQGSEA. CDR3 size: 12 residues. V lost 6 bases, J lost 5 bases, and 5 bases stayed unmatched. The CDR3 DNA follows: TGCAGCGTCGCCCGGACAGGGGAGACCCAGTACTTC. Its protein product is CSVARTGETQYF. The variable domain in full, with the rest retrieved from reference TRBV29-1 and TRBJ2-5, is SAVISQKPSRDICQRGTSLTIQCQVDSQVTMMFWYRQQPGQSLTLIATANQGSEATYESGFVIDKFPISRPNLTFSTLTVSNMSPEDSSIYLCSVARTGETQYFGPGTRLLVL.

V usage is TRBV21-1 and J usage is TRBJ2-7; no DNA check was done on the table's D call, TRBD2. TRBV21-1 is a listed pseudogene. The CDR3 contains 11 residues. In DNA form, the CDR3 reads TGTGCCAGCCTCTTAGTGTACGAGCAGTACTTC. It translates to CASLLVYEQYF.

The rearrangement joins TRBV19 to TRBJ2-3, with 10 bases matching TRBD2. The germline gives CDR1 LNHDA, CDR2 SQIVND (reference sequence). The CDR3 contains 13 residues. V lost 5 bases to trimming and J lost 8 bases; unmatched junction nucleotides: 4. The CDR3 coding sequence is TGTGCCAGTAGTCCAGAGCGGGAGGGTACGCAGTATTTT. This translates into CASSPEREGTQYF.

The CDR3 protein is CASSEPTTYYEQYF. The CDR3 DNA reads TGTGCCAGCAGTGAACCGACTACCTACTACGAGCAGTACTTC. This rearrangement joins TRBV2 to TRBJ2-7; D possibly corresponds to TRBD2 (5 bases). The CDR3 contains 14 residues. V was clipped by 2 bases and J by 3 bases, with 11 bases between them. Germline V CDR1 and CDR2: SNHLY, FYNNEI.

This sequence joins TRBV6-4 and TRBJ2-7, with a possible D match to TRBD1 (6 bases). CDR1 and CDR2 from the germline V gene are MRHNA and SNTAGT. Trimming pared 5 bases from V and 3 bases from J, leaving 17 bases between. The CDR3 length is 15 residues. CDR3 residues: CASSLTGTPYYEQYF. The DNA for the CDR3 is TGTGCCAGCAGTCTAACCGGGACACCCTACTACGAGCAGTACTTC.

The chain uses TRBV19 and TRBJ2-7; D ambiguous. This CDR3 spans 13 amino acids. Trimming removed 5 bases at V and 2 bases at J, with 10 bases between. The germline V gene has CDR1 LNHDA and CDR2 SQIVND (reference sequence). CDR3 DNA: TGTGCCAGTAGTTGGCAGGCCACCTACGAGCAGTACTTC. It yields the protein CASSWQATYEQYF. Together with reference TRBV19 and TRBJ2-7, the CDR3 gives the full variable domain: DGGITQSPKYLFRKEGQNVTLSCEQNLNHDAMYWYRQDPGQGLRLIYYSQIVNDFQKGDIAEGYSVSREKKESFPLTVTSAQKNPTAFYLCASSWQATYEQYFGPGTRLTVT.

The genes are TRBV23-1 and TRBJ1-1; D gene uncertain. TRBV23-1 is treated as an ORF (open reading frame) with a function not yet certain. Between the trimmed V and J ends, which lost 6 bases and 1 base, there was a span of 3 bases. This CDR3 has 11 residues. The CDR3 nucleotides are TGCGCCAGCAGACAGAACACTGAAGCTTTCTTT. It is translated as CASRQNTEAFF.

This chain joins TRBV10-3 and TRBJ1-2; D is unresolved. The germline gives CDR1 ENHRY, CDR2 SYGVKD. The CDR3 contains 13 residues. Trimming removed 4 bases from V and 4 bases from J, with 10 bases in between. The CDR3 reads CAISGQISYGYTF. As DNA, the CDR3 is TGTGCCATCAGTGGCCAGATTTCCTATGGCTACACCTTC.

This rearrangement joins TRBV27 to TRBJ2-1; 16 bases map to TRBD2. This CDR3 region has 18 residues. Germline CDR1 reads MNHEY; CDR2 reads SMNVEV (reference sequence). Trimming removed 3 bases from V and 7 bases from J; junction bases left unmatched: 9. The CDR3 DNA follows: TGTGCCAGCAGTTTGGGACTAGCGGGAGGGTTAGCGGGAAATGAGCAGTTCTTC. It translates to CASSLGLAGGLAGNEQFF.

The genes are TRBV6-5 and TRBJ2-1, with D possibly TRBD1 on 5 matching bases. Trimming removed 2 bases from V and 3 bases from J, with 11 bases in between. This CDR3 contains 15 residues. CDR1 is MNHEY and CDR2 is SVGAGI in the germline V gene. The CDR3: CASSYRGTFYNEQFF. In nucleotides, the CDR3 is TGTGCCAGCAGTTACAGGGGAACGTTCTACAATGAGCAGTTCTTC.

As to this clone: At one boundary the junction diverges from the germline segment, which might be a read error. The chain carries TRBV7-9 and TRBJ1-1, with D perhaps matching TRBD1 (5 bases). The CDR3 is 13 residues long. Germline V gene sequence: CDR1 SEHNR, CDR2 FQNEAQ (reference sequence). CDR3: CSSSSQGDTEAFF. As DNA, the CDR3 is TGTTCCAGCAGCAGCCAAGGGGACACTGAAGCTTTCTTT.

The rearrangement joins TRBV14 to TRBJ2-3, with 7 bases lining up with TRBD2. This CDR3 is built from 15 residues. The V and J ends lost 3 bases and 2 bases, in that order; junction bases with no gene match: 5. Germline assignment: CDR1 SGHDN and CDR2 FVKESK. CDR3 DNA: TGTGCCAGCAGCCAGTACCTAGCGGACACAGATACGCAGTATTTT. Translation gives CASSQYLADTDTQYF.

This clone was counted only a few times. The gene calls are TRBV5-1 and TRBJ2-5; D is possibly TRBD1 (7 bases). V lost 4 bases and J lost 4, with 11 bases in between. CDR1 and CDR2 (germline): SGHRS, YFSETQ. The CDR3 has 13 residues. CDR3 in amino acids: CASSTQGGETQYF. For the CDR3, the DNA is TGCGCCAGCAGCACTCAGGGGGGAGAGACCCAGTACTTC.

The CDR3 region has the DNA TGTGCCAGCACGGGACAGGGATACCGAGAGACCCAGTACTTC. It encodes CASTGQGYRETQYF. The chain uses TRBV28 and TRBJ2-5; 9 bases are shared with TRBD1. The germline V gene encodes CDR1 MDHEN and CDR2 SYDVKM. The CDR3 is 14 residues long. Trimming took 7 bases from V and 4 from J; bases not matched to a gene: 7. The entire variable domain, with the rest obtained from reference TRBV28 and TRBJ2-5, is as follows: DVKVTQSSRYLVKRTGEKVFLECVQDMDHENMFWYRQDPGLGLRLIYFSYDVKMKEKGDIPEGYSVSREKKERFSLILESASTNQTSMYLCASTGQGYRETQYFGPGTRLLVL.

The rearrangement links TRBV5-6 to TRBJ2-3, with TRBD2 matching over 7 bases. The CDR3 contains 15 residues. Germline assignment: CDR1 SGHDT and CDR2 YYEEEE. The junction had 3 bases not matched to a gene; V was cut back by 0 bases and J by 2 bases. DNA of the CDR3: TGTGCCAGCAGCTTGGCGGCGGGAGCCACAGATACGCAGTATTTT. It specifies CASSLAAGATDTQYF.

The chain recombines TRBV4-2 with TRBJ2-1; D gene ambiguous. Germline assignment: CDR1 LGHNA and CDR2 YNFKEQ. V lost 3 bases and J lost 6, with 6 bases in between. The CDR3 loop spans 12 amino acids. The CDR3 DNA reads TGTGCCAGCAGCCAGAGCGTCAATGAGCAGTTCTTC. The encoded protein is CASSQSVNEQFF.

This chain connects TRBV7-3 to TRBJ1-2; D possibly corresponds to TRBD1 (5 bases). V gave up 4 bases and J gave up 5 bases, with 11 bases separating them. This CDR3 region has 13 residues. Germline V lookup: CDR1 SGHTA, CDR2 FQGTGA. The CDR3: CASSSDGTYGYTF. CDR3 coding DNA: TGTGCCAGCAGCTCGGACGGGACTTATGGCTACACCTTC.

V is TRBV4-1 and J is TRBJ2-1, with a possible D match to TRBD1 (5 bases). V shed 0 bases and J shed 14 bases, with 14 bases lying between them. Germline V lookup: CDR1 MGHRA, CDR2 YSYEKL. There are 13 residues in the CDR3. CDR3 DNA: TGCGCCAGCAGCCAAGATGGATCAGGGAAGGAGTTCTTC. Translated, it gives CASSQDGSGKEFF.

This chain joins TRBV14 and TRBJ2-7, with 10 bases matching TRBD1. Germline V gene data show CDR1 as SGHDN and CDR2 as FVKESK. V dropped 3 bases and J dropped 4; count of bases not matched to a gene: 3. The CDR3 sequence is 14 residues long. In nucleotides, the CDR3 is TGTGCCAGCAGCCATCGGACAGGGGGTTACGAGCAGTACTTC. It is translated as CASSHRTGGYEQYF. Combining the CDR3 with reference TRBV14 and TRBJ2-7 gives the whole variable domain EAGVTQFPSHSVIEKGQTVTLRCDPISGHDNLYWYRRVMGKEIKFLLHFVKESKQDESGMPNNRFLAERTGGTYSTLKVQPAELEDSGVYFCASSHRTGGYEQYFGPGTRLTVT.

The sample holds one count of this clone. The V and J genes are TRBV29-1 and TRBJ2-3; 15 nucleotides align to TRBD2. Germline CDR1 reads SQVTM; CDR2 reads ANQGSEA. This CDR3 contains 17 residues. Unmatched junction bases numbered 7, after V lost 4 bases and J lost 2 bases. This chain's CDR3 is CSVGFGTSGRLTDTQYF. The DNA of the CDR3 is TGCAGCGTTGGGTTCGGGACTAGCGGGAGGCTCACAGATACGCAGTATTTT.

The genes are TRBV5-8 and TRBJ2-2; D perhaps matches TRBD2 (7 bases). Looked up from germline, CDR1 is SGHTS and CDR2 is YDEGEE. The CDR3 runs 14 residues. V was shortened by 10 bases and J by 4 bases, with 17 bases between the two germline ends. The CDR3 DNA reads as TGTGCCCGGCCGGGGGGCCAGGGCACCGGGGAGCTGTTTTTT. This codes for CARPGGQGTGELFF.

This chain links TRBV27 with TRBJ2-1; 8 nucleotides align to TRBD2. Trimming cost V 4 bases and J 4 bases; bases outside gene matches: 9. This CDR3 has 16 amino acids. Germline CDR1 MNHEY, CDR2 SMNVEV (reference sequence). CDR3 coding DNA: TGTGCCAGCAGTTCACAGGAGCGGGAGTGGTACAATGAGCAGTTCTTC. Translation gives CASSSQEREWYNEQFF.

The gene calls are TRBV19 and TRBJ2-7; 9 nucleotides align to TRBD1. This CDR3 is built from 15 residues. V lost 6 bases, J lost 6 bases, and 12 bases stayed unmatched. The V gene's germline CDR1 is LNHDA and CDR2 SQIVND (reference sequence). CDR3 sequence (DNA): TGTGCCAGTAGCCACCCACAGGGGGCCGTCGGCGAGCAGTACTTC. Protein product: CASSHPQGAVGEQYF.

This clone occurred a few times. The CDR3 DNA is TGTGCCAGCAGTCCACTAGCGGGGGCGAAAGAGACCCAGTACTTC. Encoded protein: CASSPLAGAKETQYF. This rearrangement joins TRBV28 to TRBJ2-5, with 11 bases that match TRBD2. In germline, CDR1 is MDHEN, CDR2 SYDVKM. The CDR3 is 15 amino acids. V lost 5 bases, J lost 3 bases, and 5 bases stayed unmatched.

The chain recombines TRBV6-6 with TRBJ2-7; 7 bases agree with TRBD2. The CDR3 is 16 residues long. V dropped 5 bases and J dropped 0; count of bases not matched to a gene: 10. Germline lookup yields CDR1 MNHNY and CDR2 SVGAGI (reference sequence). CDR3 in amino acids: CASSPTWGGSSYEQYF. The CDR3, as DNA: TGTGCCAGCAGTCCCACGTGGGGGGGGTCCTCCTACGAGCAGTACTTC.

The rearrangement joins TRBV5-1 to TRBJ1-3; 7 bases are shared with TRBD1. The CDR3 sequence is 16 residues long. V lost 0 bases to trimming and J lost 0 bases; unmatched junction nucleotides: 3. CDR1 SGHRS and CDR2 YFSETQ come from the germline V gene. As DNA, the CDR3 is TGCGCCAGCAGCTTGGTCAGACAGGGCTCTGGAAACACCATATATTTT. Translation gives CASSLVRQGSGNTIYF. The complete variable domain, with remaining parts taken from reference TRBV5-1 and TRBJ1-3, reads KAGVTQTPRYLIKTRGQQVTLSCSPISGHRSVSWYQQTPGQGLQFLFEYFSETQRNKGNFPGRFSGRQFSNSRSEMNVSTLELGDSALYLCASSLVRQGSGNTIYFGEGSWLTVV.

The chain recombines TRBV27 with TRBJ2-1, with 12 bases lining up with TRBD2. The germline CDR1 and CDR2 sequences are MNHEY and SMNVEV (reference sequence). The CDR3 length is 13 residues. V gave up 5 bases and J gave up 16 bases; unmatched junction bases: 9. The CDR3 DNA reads TGTGCCAGCAGTCCCGCGACTAGCGGGAGACGATTCTTC. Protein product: CASSPATSGRRFF.

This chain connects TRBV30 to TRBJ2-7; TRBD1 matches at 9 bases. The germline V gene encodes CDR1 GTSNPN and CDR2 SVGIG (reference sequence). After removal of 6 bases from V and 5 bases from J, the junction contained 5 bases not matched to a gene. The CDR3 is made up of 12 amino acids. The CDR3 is CACGTGWDEQYF. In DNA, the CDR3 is TGTGCCTGCGGGACAGGGTGGGACGAGCAGTACTTC.